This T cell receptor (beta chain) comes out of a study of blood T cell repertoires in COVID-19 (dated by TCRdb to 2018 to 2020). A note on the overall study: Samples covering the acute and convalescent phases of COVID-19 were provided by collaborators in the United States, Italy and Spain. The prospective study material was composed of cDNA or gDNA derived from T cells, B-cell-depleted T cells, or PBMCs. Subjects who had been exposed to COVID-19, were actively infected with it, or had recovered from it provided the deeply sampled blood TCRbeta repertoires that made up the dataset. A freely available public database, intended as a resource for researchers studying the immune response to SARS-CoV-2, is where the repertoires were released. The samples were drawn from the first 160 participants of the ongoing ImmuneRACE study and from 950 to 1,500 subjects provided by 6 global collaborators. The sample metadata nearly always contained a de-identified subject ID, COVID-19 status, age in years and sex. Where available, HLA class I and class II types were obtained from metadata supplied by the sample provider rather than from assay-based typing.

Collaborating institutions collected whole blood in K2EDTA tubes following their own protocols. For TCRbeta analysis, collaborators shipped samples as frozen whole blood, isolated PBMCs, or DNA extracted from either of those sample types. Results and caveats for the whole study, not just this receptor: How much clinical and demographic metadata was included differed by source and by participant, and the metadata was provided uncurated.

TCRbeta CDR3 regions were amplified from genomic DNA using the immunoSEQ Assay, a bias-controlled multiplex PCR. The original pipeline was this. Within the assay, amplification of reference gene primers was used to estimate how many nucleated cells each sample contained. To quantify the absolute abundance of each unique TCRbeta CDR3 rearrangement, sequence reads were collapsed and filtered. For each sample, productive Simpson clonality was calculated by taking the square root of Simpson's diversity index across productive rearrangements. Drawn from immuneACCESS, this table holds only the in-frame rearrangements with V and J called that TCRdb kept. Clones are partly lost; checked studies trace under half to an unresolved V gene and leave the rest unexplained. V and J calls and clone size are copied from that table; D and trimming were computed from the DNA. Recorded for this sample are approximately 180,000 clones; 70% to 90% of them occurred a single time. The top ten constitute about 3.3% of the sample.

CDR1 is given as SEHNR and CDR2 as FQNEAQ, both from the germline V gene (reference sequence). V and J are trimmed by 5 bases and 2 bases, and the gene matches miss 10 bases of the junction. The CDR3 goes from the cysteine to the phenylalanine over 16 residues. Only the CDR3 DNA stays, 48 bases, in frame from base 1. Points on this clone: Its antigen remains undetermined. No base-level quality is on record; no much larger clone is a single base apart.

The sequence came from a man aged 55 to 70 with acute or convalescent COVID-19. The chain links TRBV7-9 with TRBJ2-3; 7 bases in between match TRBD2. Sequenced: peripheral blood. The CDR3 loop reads CASSQTLAVNTDTQYF. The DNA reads TGTGCCAGCAGCCAAACCCTAGCGGTCAACACAGATACGCAGTATTTT.